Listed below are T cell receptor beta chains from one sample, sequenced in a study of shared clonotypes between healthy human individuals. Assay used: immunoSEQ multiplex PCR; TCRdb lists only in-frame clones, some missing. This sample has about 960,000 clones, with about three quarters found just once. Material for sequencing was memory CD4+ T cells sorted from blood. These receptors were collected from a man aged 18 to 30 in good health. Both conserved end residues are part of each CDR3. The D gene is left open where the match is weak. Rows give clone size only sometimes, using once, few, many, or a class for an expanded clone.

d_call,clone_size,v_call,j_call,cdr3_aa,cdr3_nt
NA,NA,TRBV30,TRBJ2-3,CASRGDTDTQYF,TGTGCGAGTAGGGGAGACACAGATACGCAGTATTTT
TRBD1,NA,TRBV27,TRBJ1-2,CASSRDSLYGYTF,TGTGCCAGCAGTAGGGACAGCTTATATGGCTACACCTTC
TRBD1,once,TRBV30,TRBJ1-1,CAWSVLTGFSTEAFF,TGTGCCTGGAGTGTACTGACAGGGTTTAGCACTGAAGCTTTCTTT
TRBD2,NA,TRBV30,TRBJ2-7,CAWSVLAGRYEQYF,TGTGCCTGGAGTGTACTAGCGGGAAGGTACGAGCAGTACTTC
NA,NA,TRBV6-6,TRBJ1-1,CASSVLRVGTEAFF,TGTGCCAGCAGTGTCCTCAGGGTAGGAACTGAAGCTTTCTTT
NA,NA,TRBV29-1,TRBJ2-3,CSVDHGTDTQYF,TGCAGCGTTGACCACGGTACAGATACGCAGTATTTT
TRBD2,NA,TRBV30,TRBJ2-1,CAWQGLAGVFGEQFF,TGTGCCTGGCAAGGACTAGCGGGAGTATTTGGTGAGCAGTTCTTC
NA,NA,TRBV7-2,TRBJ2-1,CASSFRAAEQFF,TGTGCCAGCAGCTTTAGGGCAGCAGAGCAGTTCTTC
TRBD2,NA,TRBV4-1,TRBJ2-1,CASSQDASGSRYEQFF,TGCGCCAGCAGCCAAGACGCTAGCGGAAGCCGCTATGAGCAGTTCTTC
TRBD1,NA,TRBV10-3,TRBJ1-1,CAISGSGTGVGTEAFF,TGTGCCATCAGTGGGTCCGGGACAGGGGTGGGCACTGAAGCTTTCTTT
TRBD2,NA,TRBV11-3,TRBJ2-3,CASGSGGAGADTQYF,TGTGCCAGCGGGAGCGGGGGGGCCGGGGCAGATACGCAGTATTTT
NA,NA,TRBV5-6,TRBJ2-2,CASSRPGELFF,TGTGCCAGCAGCCGACCTGGGGAGCTGTTTTTT
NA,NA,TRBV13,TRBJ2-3,CASSPFGTSRPDTQYF,TGTGCCAGCAGCCCTTTCGGAACTAGCCGGCCAGATACGCAGTATTTT
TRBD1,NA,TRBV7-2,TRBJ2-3,CASSLAGTGGMADTQYF,TGTGCCAGCAGCTTAGCTGGGACAGGGGGCATGGCAGATACGCAGTATTTT
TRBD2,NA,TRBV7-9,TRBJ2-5,CASSFVAGETQYF,TGTGCCAGCAGCTTTGTAGCGGGAGAGACCCAGTACTTC
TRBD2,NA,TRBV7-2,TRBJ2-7,CASRSSGAYYEQYF,TGTGCCAGCAGGTCTAGCGGAGCCTACTACGAGCAGTACTTC
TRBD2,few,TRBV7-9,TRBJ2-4,CASSPMREGRGNIQYF,TGTGCCAGCAGCCCTATGCGGGAGGGCCGCGGAAACATTCAGTACTTC
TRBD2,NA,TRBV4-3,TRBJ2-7,CASSQDRSSGSYEQYF,TGCGCCAGCAGCCAAGATCGTTCTAGCGGGAGCTACGAGCAGTACTTC
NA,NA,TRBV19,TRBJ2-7,CASSTAGVSSYEQYF,TGTGCCAGTAGTACTGCCGGCGTTTCGTCCTACGAGCAGTACTTC
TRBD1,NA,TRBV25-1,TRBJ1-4,CASSQGVREKLFF,TGTGCCAGCTCGCAGGGGGTCAGGGAAAAACTGTTTTTT
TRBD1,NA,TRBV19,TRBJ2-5,CASSEGQAGTQYF,TGTGCCAGTAGTGAAGGACAGGCGGGGACCCAGTACTTC
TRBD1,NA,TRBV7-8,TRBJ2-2,CASSGTGPLGSTGELFF,TGTGCCAGCTCCGGGACAGGCCCTTTGGGGAGCACCGGGGAGCTGTTTTTT
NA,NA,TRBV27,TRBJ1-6,CASRRSGRGSPLHF,TGTGCCAGCAGGAGGTCAGGGCGGGGTTCACCCCTCCACTTT
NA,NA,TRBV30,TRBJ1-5,CAWSLREDQPQHF,TGTGCCTGGAGTCTACGGGAGGATCAGCCCCAGCATTTT
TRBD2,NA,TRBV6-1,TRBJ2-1,CASSDRTSGGWNEQFF,TGTGCCAGCAGTGATCGGACTAGCGGGGGATGGAATGAGCAGTTCTTC
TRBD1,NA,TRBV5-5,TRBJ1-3,CASSSTPRGAGNTIYF,TGTGCCAGCAGCTCTACTCCCAGGGGGGCTGGAAACACCATATATTTT
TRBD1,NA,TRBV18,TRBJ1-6,CASSPQAGQGRNSPLHF,TGTGCCAGCTCACCACAGGCGGGACAGGGAAGAAATTCACCCCTCCACTTT
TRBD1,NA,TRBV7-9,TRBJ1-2,CASSLNVGTDGYTF,TGTGCCAGCAGCTTAAATGTAGGGACAGATGGCTACACCTTC
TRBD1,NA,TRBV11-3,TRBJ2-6,CASSSGTGYGANVLTF,TGTGCCAGCAGCTCGGGGACAGGGTATGGGGCCAACGTCCTGACTTTC
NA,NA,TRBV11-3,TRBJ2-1,CASSLRTDNEQFF,TGTGCCAGCAGCTTACGGACAGACAATGAGCAGTTCTTC
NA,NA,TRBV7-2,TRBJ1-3,CASSWGPSSGNTIYF,TGTGCCAGCAGCTGGGGACCGAGCTCTGGAAACACCATATATTTT
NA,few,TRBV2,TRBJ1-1,CASSAAGYTEAFF,TGTGCCAGCAGTGCCGCGGGGTACACTGAAGCTTTCTTT
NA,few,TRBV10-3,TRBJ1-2,CAISESRNGYTF,TGTGCCATCAGTGAGTCCAGAAATGGCTACACCTTC
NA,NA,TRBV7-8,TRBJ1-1,CASSSHSEAFF,TGTGCCAGCAGCTCGCACTCTGAAGCTTTCTTT
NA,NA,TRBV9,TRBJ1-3,CASSVGLPSSGNTIYF,TGTGCCAGCAGCGTAGGCCTTCCGAGCTCTGGAAACACCATATATTTT
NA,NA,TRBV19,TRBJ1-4,CASSTRTVAEKLFF,TGTGCCAGTAGCACAAGGACAGTTGCGGAAAAACTGTTTTTT
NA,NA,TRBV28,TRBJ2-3,CASSPLRDTDTQYF,TGTGCCAGCAGTCCCCTCCGGGACACAGATACGCAGTATTTT
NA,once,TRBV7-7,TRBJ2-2,CASSASGNTGELFF,TGTGCTAGCAGCGCATCGGGTAACACCGGGGAGCTGTTTTTT
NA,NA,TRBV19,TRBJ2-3,CASSPAPRTDTQYF,TGTGCCAGTAGTCCAGCCCCTAGGACAGATACGCAGTATTTT
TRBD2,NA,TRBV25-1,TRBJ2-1,CASSELGGAGNHEQFF,TGTGCCAGCAGTGAATTAGGCGGAGCGGGAAACCATGAGCAGTTCTTC
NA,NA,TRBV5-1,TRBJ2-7,CASSLRGGGSYEQYF,TGCGCCAGCAGCTTGCGGGGCGGGGGCTCTTACGAGCAGTACTTC
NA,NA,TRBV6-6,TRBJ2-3,CASSYGRGESTDTQYF,TGTGCCAGCAGTTACGGCAGGGGGGAAAGCACAGATACGCAGTATTTT
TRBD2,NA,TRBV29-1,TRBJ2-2,CSVGLAANTGELFF,TGCAGCGTGGGACTAGCGGCGAACACCGGGGAGCTGTTTTTT
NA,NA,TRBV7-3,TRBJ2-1,CASSSNSYNEQFF,TGTGCCAGCAGTTCGAACTCCTACAATGAGCAGTTCTTC
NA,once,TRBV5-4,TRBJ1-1,CASSLAPGTRLGAFF,TGTGCCAGCAGCTTGGCCCCAGGGACAAGACTTGGGGCTTTCTTT
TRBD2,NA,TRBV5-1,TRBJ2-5,CASSERAGHQETQYF,TGCGCCAGCAGTGAGCGAGCGGGGCACCAAGAGACCCAGTACTTC
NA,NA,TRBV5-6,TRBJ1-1,CASSQGDKNTEAFF,TGTGCCAGCAGCCAGGGTGACAAGAACACTGAAGCTTTCTTT
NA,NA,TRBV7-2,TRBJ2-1,CASRKLGTSEQFF,TGTGCCAGCAGGAAACTAGGGACATCCGAGCAGTTCTTC
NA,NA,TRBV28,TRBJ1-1,CASIYQANTEAFF,TGTGCCAGCATCTACCAGGCGAACACTGAAGCTTTCTTT
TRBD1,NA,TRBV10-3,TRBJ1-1,CAISENLQGGEAFF,TGTGCCATCAGTGAGAACTTGCAGGGGGGTGAAGCTTTCTTT
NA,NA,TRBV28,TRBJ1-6,CASRAAGAYRNSPLHF,TGTGCCAGCAGGGCCGCCGGGGCCTATCGTAATTCACCCCTCCACTTT